This T cell receptor (beta chain) was found in a study of T cell changes during pregnancy in multiple sclerosis. Repertoires were generated with immunoSEQ multiplex PCR, while TCRdb's copy carries only in-frame clones and drops some. The table includes around 51,000 clones, roughly 94% detected once. V shed 4 bases and J shed 4 bases, with 10 bases lying between them. CDR3 size: 14 residues. The germline V gene encodes CDR1 SEHNR and CDR2 FQNEAQ (reference sequence). J is TRBJ2-2 and V is TRBV7-9, with a weak D call TRBD1 (6 bases). The sequence came from a female donor with multiple sclerosis, enrolled in a pregnancy study. The specimen was CD4+ T cells from peripheral blood mononuclear cells, collected in the second trimester of pregnancy. The CDR3 sequence is CASSSEGGTGELFF. DNA of the CDR3: TGTGCCAGCAGCTCTGAAGGGGGCACCGGGGAGCTGTTTTTT. The full variable domain, in which reference TRBV7-9 and TRBJ2-2 provide the parts outside the CDR3, is DTGVSQNPRHKITKRGQNVTFRCDPISEHNRLYWYRQTLGQGPEFLTYFQNEAQLEKSRLLSDRFSAERPKGSFSTLEIQRTEQGDSAMYLCASSSEGGTGELFFGEGSRLTVL.